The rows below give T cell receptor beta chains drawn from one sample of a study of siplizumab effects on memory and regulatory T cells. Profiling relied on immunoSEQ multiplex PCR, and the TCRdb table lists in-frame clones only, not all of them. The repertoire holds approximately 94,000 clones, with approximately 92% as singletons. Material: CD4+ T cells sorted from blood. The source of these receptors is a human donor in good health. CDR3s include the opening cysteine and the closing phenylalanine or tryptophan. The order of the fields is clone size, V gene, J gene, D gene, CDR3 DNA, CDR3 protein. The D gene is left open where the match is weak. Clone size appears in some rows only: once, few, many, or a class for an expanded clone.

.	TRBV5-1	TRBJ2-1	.	TGCGCCAGCAGTTCTCTTGTGACCAATGAGCAGTTCTTC	CASSSLVTNEQFF
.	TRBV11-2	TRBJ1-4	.	TGTGCCAGCAGCTTAGGAACTAATGAAAAACTGTTTTTT	CASSLGTNEKLFF
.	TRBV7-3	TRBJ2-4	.	TGTGCCAGCAGCTTAGTAGGGACGGATAAAAACATTCAGTACTTC	CASSLVGTDKNIQYF
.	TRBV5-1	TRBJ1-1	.	TGCGCCAGCAGCCCAGGGGCGACTGTAATGAACACTGAAGCTTTCTTT	CASSPGATVMNTEAFF
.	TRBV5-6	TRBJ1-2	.	TGTGCCAGCAGCTCGGGGACGGGTATGAACGGCTACACCTTC	CASSSGTGMNGYTF
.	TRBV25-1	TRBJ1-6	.	TGTGCCAGCAGTGACGACCAGTATAATTCACCCCTCCACTTT	CASSDDQYNSPLHF
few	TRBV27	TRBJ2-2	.	TGTGCCAGCTGGGGCACCGGGGAGCTGTTTTTT	CASWGTGELFF
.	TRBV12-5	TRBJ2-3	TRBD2	TGTGCTAGTGGTGGTAACCGGGGGGACCCCACAGATACGCAGTATTTT	CASGGNRGDPTDTQYF
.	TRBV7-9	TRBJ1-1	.	TGTGCCAGCAGCTTAGAACAGGGATGGGTTGAAGCTTTCTTT	CASSLEQGWVEAFF
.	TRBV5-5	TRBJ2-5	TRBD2	TGTGCCAGCAGCTTGGGACTAGCGGGGTTAGAGACCCAGTACTTC	CASSLGLAGLETQYF
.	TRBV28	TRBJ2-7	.	TGTGCCAGCAGTTTAAGGGTGTCCTACGAGCAGTACTTC	CASSLRVSYEQYF
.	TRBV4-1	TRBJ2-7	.	TGCGCCAGCAGCCAAACGGCCACCTACGAGCAGTACTTC	CASSQTATYEQYF
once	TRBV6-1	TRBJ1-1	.	TGTGCCAGCAGTGTTGGGACCGCGCGATACACTGAAGCTTTCTTT	CASSVGTARYTEAFF
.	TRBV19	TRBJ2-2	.	TGTGCCAGTAGTAGGGAGCCCTCCTCAAACACCGGGGAGCTGTTTTTT	CASSREPSSNTGELFF
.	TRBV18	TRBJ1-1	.	TGTGCCAGCTCCCGGGGAGCTTTGAACACTGAAGCTTTCTTT	CASSRGALNTEAFF
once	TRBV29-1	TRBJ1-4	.	TGCAGCGTCACGGGACTCTTATTAGGGGGACTGAATGAAAAACTGTTTTTT	CSVTGLLLGGLNEKLFF
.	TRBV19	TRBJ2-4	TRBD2	TGTGCCAGGAATAGGCGGGGGGTCGCCAAAAACATTCAGTACTTC	CARNRRGVAKNIQYF
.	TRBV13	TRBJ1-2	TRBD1	TGTGCCAGCACCCCCGGCCCGTTGACAGGGGGCTCGGTAGGCTACACCTTC	CASTPGPLTGGSVGYTF
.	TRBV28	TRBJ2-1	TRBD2	TGTGCCAGCATCCAAGGAGGGGCTAGCGGGGTAAATGAGCAGTTCTTC	CASIQGGASGVNEQFF
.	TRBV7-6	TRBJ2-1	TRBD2	TGTGCCAGCAGCTCAGCAACGGCGGGACTAGCGGGCAATGAGCAGTTCTTC	CASSSATAGLAGNEQFF
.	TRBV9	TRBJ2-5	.	TGTGCCAGCAGCGGTAGTAGCGGCTACTACGCGACCCAGTACTTC	CASSGSSGYYATQYF
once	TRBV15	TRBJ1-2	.	TGTGCCACCAGCTACCTTTCGGGGACACCCTACACCTTC	CATSYLSGTPYTF
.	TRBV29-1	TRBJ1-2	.	TGCAGCGTTGAAGGTCGGGGGCTAAACTATGGCTACACCTTC	CSVEGRGLNYGYTF
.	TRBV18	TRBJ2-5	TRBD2	TGTGCCAGCTCAACGTACCGGGGGGTCCAAGAGACCCAGTACTTC	CASSTYRGVQETQYF
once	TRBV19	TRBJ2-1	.	TGTGCCAGTAGTAGGGACTGGGGTTTTGAGCAGTTCTTC	CASSRDWGFEQFF
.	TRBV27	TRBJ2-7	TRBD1	TGTGCCAGCAGTTCCCGAAGGACAGGACCCTACGAGCAGTACTTC	CASSSRRTGPYEQYF
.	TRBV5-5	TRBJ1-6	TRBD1	TGTGCCAGCAGCTTGGGGCAGGGGGGATCACCCCTCCACTTT	CASSLGQGGSPLHF
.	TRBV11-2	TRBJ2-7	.	TGTGCCAGCAGCACCCGGATTGGGATCTACGAGCAGTACTTC	CASSTRIGIYEQYF
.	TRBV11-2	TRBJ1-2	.	TGTGCCAGCAGCTTAGATGGGGCTATAGGCTACACCTTC	CASSLDGAIGYTF
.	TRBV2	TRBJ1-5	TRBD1	TGTGCCAGCAGTCTGACAGGGGGAAGGAGCAATCAGCCCCAGCATTTT	CASSLTGGRSNQPQHF
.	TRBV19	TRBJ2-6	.	TGTGCCAGCATAGCACACTCTGGGGCCAACGTCCTGACTTTC	CASIAHSGANVLTF
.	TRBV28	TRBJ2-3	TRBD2	TGTGCCAGCAGTTTAAGTGGGGGGGACACAGATACGCAGTATTTT	CASSLSGGDTDTQYF
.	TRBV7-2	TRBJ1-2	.	TGTGCCAGCAGCTTAGATGCAGTCTATGGCTACACCTTC	CASSLDAVYGYTF
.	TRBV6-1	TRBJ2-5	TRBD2	TGTGCCAGCAGTACGACTAGCGGGGTTGGGACCCAGTACTTC	CASSTTSGVGTQYF
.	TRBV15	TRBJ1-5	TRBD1	TGTGCCACCAGCAGAGAATGGGACAGGGGTCATCAGCCCCAGCATTTT	CATSREWDRGHQPQHF
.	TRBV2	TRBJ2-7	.	TGTGCCACCTCCGGGCCATTTCTTTACGAGCAGTACTTC	CATSGPFLYEQYF
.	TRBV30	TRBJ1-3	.	TGTGCCTGGAGTAGGGCTCACTCTGGAAACACCATATATTTT	CAWSRAHSGNTIYF
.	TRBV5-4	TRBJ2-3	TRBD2	TGTGCCAGCAGCTCCTCCGGGACTAGCCACGAAACGCAGTATTTT	CASSSSGTSHETQYF
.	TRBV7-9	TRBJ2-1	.	TGTGCCAGCAGCGGCGGTGAGCAGTTCTTC	CASSGGEQFF
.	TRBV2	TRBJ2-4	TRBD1	TGTGCCAGCAGCAGGACAGGGGACTTAGCCAAAAACATTCAGTACTTC	CASSRTGDLAKNIQYF
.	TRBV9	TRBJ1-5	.	TGTGCCAGCAGCGTAGGGAGCATCAACCAGCCCCAGCATTTT	CASSVGSINQPQHF
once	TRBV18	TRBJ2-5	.	TGTGCCAGCTCACCACCTGGTGAGACCCAGTACTTC	CASSPPGETQYF
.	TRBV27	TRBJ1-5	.	TGTGCCAGCAGTGCGGGTTCCGGGAGCAATCAGCCCCAGCATTTT	CASSAGSGSNQPQHF
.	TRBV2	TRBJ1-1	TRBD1	TGTGCCAGCAGCTCAGGACAGGGGACTGAAGCTTTCTTT	CASSSGQGTEAFF
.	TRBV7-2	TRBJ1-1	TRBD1	TGTGCCAGCAGCTTAGGCTCCGGGACAGGGCTGAACACTGAAGCTTTCTTT	CASSLGSGTGLNTEAFF
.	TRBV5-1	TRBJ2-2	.	TGCGCCAGCAGCTTCCGGGGCTCCACCGGGGAGCTGTTTTTT	CASSFRGSTGELFF
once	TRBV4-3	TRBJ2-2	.	TGCGCCAGCAGCCAGGATACAGGGAACACCGGGGAGCTGTTTTTT	CASSQDTGNTGELFF
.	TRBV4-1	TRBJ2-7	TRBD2	TGCGCCAGCAGCCAAGACGGGGAGCGGGGGAGCTCCTACGAGCAGTACTTC	CASSQDGERGSSYEQYF
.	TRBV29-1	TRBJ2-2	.	TGCAGCGGGGGCAGGGTAGGAACCGGGGAGCTGTTTTTT	CSGGRVGTGELFF
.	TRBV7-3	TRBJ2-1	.	TGTGCCAGCAGCTTAACCCAGGGGACTCGATACAATGAGCAGTTCTTC	CASSLTQGTRYNEQFF
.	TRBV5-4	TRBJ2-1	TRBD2	TGTGCCAGCAGCTTCCCGGGACTAGCGGGGGGGCCCAATGAGCAGTTCTTC	CASSFPGLAGGPNEQFF
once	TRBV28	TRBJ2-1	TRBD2	TGTGCCAGCAGTTGGGGGGGAGTTAATGAGCAGTTCTTC	CASSWGGVNEQFF
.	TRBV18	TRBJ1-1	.	TGTGCCAGCTCACCACCCGGGAGCCCGTTGAACACTGAAGCTTTCTTT	CASSPPGSPLNTEAFF
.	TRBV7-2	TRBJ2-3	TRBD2	TGTGCCAGCAGCTTAATAGGACTAGCGGGGAGTGGGACAGATACGCAGTATTTT	CASSLIGLAGSGTDTQYF
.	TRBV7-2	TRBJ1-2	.	TGTGCCAGCAGCTTATTAGAGGGAACGGCGGACTATGGCTACACCTTC	CASSLLEGTADYGYTF
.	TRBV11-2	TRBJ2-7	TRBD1	TGTGCCAGCAGCTTATCGACAGGGAGAAGCGAGCAGTACTTC	CASSLSTGRSEQYF
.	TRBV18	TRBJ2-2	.	TGTGCCAGCTCCCCTATACAGGGATCCGGGGAGCTGTTTTTT	CASSPIQGSGELFF
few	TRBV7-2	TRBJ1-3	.	TGTGCCAGCAGCTTACGACTCTCTGGAAACACCATATATTTT	CASSLRLSGNTIYF
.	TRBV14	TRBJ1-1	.	TGTGCCAGCAGCCAAGTTAAGGGGACCCGGCTGAACACTGAAGCTTTCTTT	CASSQVKGTRLNTEAFF